This is a list of T cell receptor beta chains from one sample in a study of blood T cell repertoires in COVID-19. Assay used: immunoSEQ multiplex PCR; TCRdb lists only in-frame clones, some missing. Of some 130,000 clones in the sample, 75% to 90% are singletons; the top ten hold about 2.9%. The sample comprised peripheral blood. These receptors were taken from a man aged 60-69 years with active or convalescent COVID-19. The CDR3 runs from the conserved cysteine through the conserved F or W. D genes are given only for firm matches. Expanded clones are given a class, and other clones once, few, many or no size at all.

size: NA; length: 17; J: TRBJ2-1; V: TRBV4-1; D: TRBD2; DNA: TGCGCCAGCAGCCCCCCAAGGTCTAGCGGGAGGGACAATGAGCAGTTCTTC; CDR3: CASSPPRSSGRDNEQFF
size: NA; length: 17; J: TRBJ2-3; V: TRBV4-1; D: TRBD1; DNA: TGCGCCAGCAGCCAGCGAGGGGGCGAGGATAGCACAGATACGCAGTATTTT; CDR3: CASSQRGGEDSTDTQYF
size: NA; length: 12; J: TRBJ2-7; V: TRBV19; D: NA; DNA: TGTGCCAGTAGTGGAGATTCCTACGAGCAGTACTTC; CDR3: CASSGDSYEQYF
size: NA; length: 11; J: TRBJ2-7; V: TRBV28; D: NA; DNA: TGTGCCAGCGGAGCGAGATACGAGCAGTACTTC; CDR3: CASGARYEQYF
size: NA; length: 12; J: TRBJ1-2; V: TRBV10-3; D: TRBD1; DNA: TGTGCCATCAGTTGGGACAGCGAAGGCTACACCTTC; CDR3: CAISWDSEGYTF
size: NA; length: 12; J: TRBJ2-3; V: TRBV18; D: NA; DNA: TGTGCCAGCTCACCCCAGGAAGATACGCAGTATTTT; CDR3: CASSPQEDTQYF
size: NA; length: 14; J: TRBJ1-2; V: TRBV6-1; D: NA; DNA: TGTGCCAGCAGTGAAACCGGGACACGGGTCGGCTACACCTTC; CDR3: CASSETGTRVGYTF
size: NA; length: 17; J: TRBJ2-2; V: TRBV5-6; D: TRBD1; DNA: TGTGCCAGCAGCCGTGGCCCCGGACAGGACCACACCGGGGAGCTGTTTTTT; CDR3: CASSRGPGQDHTGELFF
size: NA; length: 14; J: TRBJ2-5; V: TRBV5-1; D: TRBD2; DNA: TGCGCCAGCAGCCGGGGGAGGGTGGGAGAGACCCAGTACTTC; CDR3: CASSRGRVGETQYF
size: NA; length: 14; J: TRBJ2-3; V: TRBV18; D: NA; DNA: TGTGCCAGCTCACCGGACTGGATCACAGATACGCAGTATTTT; CDR3: CASSPDWITDTQYF
size: NA; length: 13; J: TRBJ1-1; V: TRBV5-8; D: NA; DNA: TGTGCCAGCAGGGGAACAGGGAAAACTGAAGCTTTCTTT; CDR3: CASRGTGKTEAFF
size: once; length: 15; J: TRBJ2-7; V: TRBV27; D: TRBD2; DNA: TGTGCCAGCAGTTTATTAGCGGGACTCCGTGGCGAGCAGTACTTC; CDR3: CASSLLAGLRGEQYF
size: NA; length: 19; J: TRBJ2-1; V: TRBV30; D: TRBD2; DNA: TGTGCCTGGAGTGTACGGGCTAGCGGGAGTATCAGTTCCTACAATGAGCAGTTCTTC; CDR3: CAWSVRASGSISSYNEQFF
size: NA; length: 16; J: TRBJ2-7; V: TRBV5-1; D: NA; DNA: TGCGCCAGCAGCGGAGGGCCGGGACCCACTTCCTACGAGCAGTACTTC; CDR3: CASSGGPGPTSYEQYF
size: NA; length: 14; J: TRBJ2-7; V: TRBV2; D: NA; DNA: TGTGCCAGCAAGTCCGCGGTAAGCTCCTACGAGCAGTACTTC; CDR3: CASKSAVSSYEQYF
size: NA; length: 17; J: TRBJ2-3; V: TRBV14; D: TRBD2; DNA: TGTGCCAGCAGCCAAGATCAAGCGGGGATAGCGGGAGATACGCAGTATTTT; CDR3: CASSQDQAGIAGDTQYF
size: NA; length: 13; J: TRBJ1-2; V: TRBV5-4; D: NA; DNA: TGTGCCAGCAGCTTGCCCGAGGTTCATGGCTACACCTTC; CDR3: CASSLPEVHGYTF